This T cell receptor beta chain was recovered during a study of blood T cell repertoires in COVID-19. Per the original methods: Reference gene primer amplification in the assay estimated nucleated cell counts. Here immunoSEQ multiplex PCR was the method, and the copy in TCRdb shows in-frame clones only, minus some. V, J and clone size derive from that table, while D and trimming were established from the DNA sequence. The data contain about 160,000 clones, around nine tenths of them singletons. CDR1 and CDR2 from the germline V gene are SGHRS and YFSETQ. CDR3 length equals 15 residues. Germline trimming cut 3 bases from V and 2 bases from J; bases unmatched to any gene: 6.

The sample was peripheral blood. The genes are TRBV5-1 and TRBJ2-7; 9 nucleotides agree with TRBD1. The source is a woman between 70 and 85 years old with COVID-19, enrolled during active disease. The CDR3 sequence is CASSSETGGPYEQYF. The CDR3 DNA reads as TGCGCCAGCAGCTCGGAAACAGGGGGCCCCTACGAGCAGTACTTC.